The 7 T cell receptor beta chains below all came from one sample that was sequenced in a study of blood T cell dynamics during melanoma immunotherapy. Sequencing was performed with immunoSEQ multiplex PCR; in TCRdb, only in-frame clones are kept and a portion is missing. Counted here are about 5,900 clones, roughly 80% occurring once; the ten biggest clones make up over 9%. Time point of the sample: week 3, after first cycle of checkpoint inhibitor. The sample here was blood, taken from a patient treated with checkpoint blockade. All receptors derive from a human donor with melanoma.

This sequence joins TRBV14 and TRBJ1-5; D uncertain. Trimming shortened V by 2 bases and J by 3 bases, and 2 bases separated the two germline ends. The CDR3 contains 12 residues. CDR1 SGHDN and CDR2 FVKESK come from the germline V gene. The CDR3 loop reads CASSQSNQPQHF. The CDR3 bases are TGTGCCAGCAGCCAATCCAATCAGCCCCAGCATTTT.

The chain links TRBV19 to TRBJ1-1; 7 bases map to TRBD1. Germline-derived CDR1 and CDR2 are LNHDA and SQIVND (reference sequence). This CDR3 spans 14 amino acids. J lost 1 base, V lost 6 bases, and 5 bases had no gene match. The chain's CDR3 is CASSWDSWNTEAFF. The CDR3 region has the DNA TGTGCCAGTAGCTGGGACAGCTGGAACACTGAAGCTTTCTTT.

This chain joins TRBV7-9 and TRBJ1-1; no reliable D call. V lost 2 bases, J lost 4 bases, and 8 bases lay in between. Germline CDR1 SEHNR, CDR2 FQNEAQ (reference sequence). The CDR3 loop spans 13 amino acids. The DNA for the CDR3 is TGTGCCAGCAGCTTAACTCTACGCACTGAAGCTTTCTTT. Protein: CASSLTLRTEAFF. The whole variable domain, remainder taken from reference TRBV7-9 and TRBJ1-1, is DTGVSQNPRHKITKRGQNVTFRCDPISEHNRLYWYRQTLGQGPEFLTYFQNEAQLEKSRLLSDRFSAERPKGSFSTLEIQRTEQGDSAMYLCASSLTLRTEAFFGQGTRLTVV.

The chain couples TRBV7-6 to TRBJ1-6, with no clear D. There are 12 residues in the CDR3. The V end lost 5 bases, the J end lost 13 bases, and 12 bases lay between the germline ends. Germline V gene sequence: CDR1 SGHVS, CDR2 FNYEAQ. The CDR3: CASSPGRAPLHF. CDR3 coding DNA: TGTGCCAGCAGCCCAGGCAGAGCGCCCCTCCACTTT.

The V and J genes are TRBV29-1 and TRBJ1-5, with a possible D match to TRBD1 (5 bases). V was shortened by 5 bases and J by 6 bases, with 11 bases between the two germline ends. The CDR3 spans 12 residues. Germline lookup yields CDR1 SQVTM and CDR2 ANQGSEA. The CDR3 sequence is CSVWGNGQPQHF. As DNA, the CDR3 is TGCAGCGTTTGGGGGAACGGTCAGCCCCAGCATTTT.

The chain employs TRBV4-1 and TRBJ1-1; 7 bases match TRBD1. Germline V lookup: CDR1 MGHRA, CDR2 YSYEKL. The CDR3 runs to 13 residues. V lost 2 bases to trimming and J lost 5 bases; unmatched junction nucleotides: 2. CDR3 DNA: TGCGCCAGCAGCCAAAACAGGGGTACTGAAGCTTTCTTT. The encoded protein is CASSQNRGTEAFF.

On this clone: One end of the junction fails to match germline, which may point to a read error. Here the CDR3 reads CASSNSFGQGWGYTF. In DNA, the CDR3 is TGTGCCAGCAGTAACTCATTCGGACAGGGGTGGGGCTACACCTTC. This chain connects TRBV6-5 to TRBJ1-2, with 9 bases aligning to TRBD1. The germline CDR1 and CDR2 sequences are MNHEY and SVGAGI. The CDR3 sequence is 15 residues long.